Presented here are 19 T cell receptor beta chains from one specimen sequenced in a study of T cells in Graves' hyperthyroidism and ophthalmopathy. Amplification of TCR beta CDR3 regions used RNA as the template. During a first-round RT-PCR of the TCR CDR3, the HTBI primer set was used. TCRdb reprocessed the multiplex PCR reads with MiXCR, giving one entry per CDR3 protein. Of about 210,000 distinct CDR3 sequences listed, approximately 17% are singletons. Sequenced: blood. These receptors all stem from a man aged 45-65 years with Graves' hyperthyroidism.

The CDR3 region is CASSPDRDQETQYF. The CDR3 DNA is TGTGCCAGCAGTCCAGACAGGGACCAAGAGACCCAGTACTTC. The chain combines TRBV28 with TRBJ2-5, with 7 nucleotides matching TRBD1. Germline V gene sequence: CDR1 MDHEN, CDR2 SYDVKM. V lost 5 bases, J lost 0 bases, and 3 bases stayed unmatched. CDR3 size: 14 residues.

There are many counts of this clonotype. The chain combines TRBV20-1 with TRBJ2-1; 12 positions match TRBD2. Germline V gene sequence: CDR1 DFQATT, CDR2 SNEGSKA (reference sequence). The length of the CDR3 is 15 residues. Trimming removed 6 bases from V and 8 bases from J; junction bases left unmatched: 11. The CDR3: CSAPQGLAGRHEQFF. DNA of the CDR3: TGCAGTGCCCCCCAAGGACTAGCGGGACGGCATGAGCAGTTCTTC.

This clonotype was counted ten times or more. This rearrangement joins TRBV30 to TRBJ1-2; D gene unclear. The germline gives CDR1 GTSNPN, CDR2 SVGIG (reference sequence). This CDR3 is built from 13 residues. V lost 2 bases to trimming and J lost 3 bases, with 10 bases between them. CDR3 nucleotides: TGTGCCTGGAGTATCAGCGCCTACTATGGCTACACCTTC. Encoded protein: CAWSISAYYGYTF.

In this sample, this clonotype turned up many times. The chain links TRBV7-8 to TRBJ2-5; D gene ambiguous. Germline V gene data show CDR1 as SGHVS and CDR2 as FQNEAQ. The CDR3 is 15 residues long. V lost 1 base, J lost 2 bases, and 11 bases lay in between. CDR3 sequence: CASSLVRSSQETQYF. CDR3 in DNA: TGTGCCAGCAGCTTAGTTCGCAGCAGTCAAGAGACCCAGTACTTC.

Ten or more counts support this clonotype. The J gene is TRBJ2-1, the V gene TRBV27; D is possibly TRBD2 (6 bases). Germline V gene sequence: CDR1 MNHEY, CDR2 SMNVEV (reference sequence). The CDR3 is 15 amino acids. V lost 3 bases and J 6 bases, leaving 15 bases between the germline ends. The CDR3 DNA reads TGTGCCAGCAGTTTTTCCGCCGGGACTCCCAATGAGCAGTTCTTC. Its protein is CASSFSAGTPNEQFF.

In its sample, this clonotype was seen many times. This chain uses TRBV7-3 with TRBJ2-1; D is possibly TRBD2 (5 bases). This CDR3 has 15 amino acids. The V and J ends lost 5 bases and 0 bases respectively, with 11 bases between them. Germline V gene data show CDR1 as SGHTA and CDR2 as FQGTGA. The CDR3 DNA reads TGTGCCAGCAGCCAAAGCGGAGACTCCTACAATGAGCAGTTCTTC. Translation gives CASSQSGDSYNEQFF.

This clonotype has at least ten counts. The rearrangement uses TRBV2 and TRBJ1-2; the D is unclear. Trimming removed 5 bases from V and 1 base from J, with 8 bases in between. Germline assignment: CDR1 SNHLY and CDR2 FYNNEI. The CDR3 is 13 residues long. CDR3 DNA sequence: TGTGCCAGCAGTAAACAACTTAACTATGGCTACACCTTC. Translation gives CASSKQLNYGYTF.

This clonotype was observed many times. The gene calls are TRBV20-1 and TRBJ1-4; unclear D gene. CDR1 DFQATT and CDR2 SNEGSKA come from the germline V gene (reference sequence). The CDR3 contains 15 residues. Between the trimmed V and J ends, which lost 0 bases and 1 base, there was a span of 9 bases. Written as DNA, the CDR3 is TGCAGTGCTAGAGATCATGGAGAAACTAATGAAAAACTGTTTTTT. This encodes CSARDHGETNEKLFF.

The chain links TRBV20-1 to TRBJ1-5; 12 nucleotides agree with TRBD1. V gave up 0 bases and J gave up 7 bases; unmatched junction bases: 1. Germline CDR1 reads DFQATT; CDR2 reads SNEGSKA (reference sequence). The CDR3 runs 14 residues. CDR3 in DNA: TGCAGTGCTAGAGATGGGACAGGGGGCCAGCCCCAGCATTTT. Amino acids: CSARDGTGGQPQHF.

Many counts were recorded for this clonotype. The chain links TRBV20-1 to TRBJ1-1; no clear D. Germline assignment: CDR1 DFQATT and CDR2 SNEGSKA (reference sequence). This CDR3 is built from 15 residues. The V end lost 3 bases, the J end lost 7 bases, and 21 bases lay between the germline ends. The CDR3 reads CSASSWHAGEGEAFF. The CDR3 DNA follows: TGCAGTGCTAGTAGTTGGCACGCCGGGGAGGGTGAAGCTTTCTTT.

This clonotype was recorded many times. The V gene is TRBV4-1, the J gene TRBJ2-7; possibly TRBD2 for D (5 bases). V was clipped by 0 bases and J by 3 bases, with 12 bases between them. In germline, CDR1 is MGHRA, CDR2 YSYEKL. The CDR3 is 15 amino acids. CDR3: CASSQEFGVFYEQYF. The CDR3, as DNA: TGCGCCAGCAGCCAAGAGTTCGGGGTATTCTACGAGCAGTACTTC.

The CDR3 DNA reads as TGTGCCAGCAGTGGTGGGGGCGGCTCTGGAAACACCATATATTTT. Translated, it gives CASSGGGGSGNTIYF. The chain is built from TRBV2 and TRBJ1-3, with a tentative D call TRBD1 (6 bases). The CDR3 length is 15 residues. Germline CDR1 reads SNHLY; CDR2 reads FYNNEI. The V end was cut by 4 bases, the J end by 0 bases, with 10 bases between.

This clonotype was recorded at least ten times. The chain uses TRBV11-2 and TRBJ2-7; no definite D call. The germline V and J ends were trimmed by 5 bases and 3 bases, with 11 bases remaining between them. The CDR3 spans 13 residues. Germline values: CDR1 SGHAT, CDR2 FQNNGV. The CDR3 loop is CASSRSPLYEQYF. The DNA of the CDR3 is TGTGCCAGCAGCCGCTCACCCCTCTACGAGCAGTACTTC. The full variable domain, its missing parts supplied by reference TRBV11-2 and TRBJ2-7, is EAGVAQSPRYKIIEKRQSVAFWCNPISGHATLYWYQQILGQGPKLLIQFQNNGVVDDSQLPKDRFSAERLKGVDSTLKIQPAKLEDSAVYLCASSRSPLYEQYFGPGTRLTVT.

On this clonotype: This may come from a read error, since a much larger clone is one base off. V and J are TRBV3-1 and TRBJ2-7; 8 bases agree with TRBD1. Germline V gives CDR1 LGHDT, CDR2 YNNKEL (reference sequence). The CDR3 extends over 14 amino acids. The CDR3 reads CAGSRTGRPLEQYF. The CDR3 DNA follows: TGTGCCGGCAGCCGGACAGGGAGGCCACTCGAGCAGTACTTC.

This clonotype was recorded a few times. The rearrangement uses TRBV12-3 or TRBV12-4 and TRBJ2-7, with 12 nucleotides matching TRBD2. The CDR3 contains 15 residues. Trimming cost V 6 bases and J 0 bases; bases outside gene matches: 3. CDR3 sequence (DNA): TGTGCCAGCAGCCCGACTAGCGGGAGCTCCTACGAGCAGTACTTC. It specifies CASSPTSGSSYEQYF.

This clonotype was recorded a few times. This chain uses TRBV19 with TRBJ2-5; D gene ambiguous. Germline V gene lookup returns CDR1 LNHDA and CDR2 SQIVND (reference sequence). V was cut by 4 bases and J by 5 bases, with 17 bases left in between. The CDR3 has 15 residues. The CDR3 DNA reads TGTGCCAGTAGTAGTGGCAGAATCCTTCAGGAGACCCAGTACTTC. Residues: CASSSGRILQETQYF.

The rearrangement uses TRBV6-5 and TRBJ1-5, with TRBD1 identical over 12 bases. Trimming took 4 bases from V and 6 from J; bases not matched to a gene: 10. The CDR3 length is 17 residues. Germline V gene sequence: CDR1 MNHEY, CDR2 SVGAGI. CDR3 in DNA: TGTGCCAGCAGTTCCGCGAGGGGACAGGGGGCGGGTCAGCCCCAGCATTTT. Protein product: CASSSARGQGAGQPQHF.

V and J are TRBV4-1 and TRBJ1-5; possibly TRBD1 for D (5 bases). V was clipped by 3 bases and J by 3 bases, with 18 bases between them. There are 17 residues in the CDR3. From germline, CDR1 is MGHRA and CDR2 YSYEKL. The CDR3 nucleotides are TGCGCCAGCAGCCACAACAAGGCCCAGGGCCTCAATCAGCCCCAGCATTTT. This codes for CASSHNKAQGLNQPQHF.

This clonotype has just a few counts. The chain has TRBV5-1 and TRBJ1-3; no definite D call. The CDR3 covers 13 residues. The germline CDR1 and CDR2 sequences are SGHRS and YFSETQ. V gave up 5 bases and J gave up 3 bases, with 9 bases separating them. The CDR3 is CASRPGSGNTIYF. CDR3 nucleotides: TGCGCCAGCAGACCGGGGAGTGGAAACACCATATATTTT.